The sequence of this T cell receptor (beta chain) was determined in a study of vaccination and CD4 T cells after COVID-19. Treatment defined: approximately nine-day PBMC culture with coronavirus spike peptide pools or control peptides (ViraFEST assay). Note on this clonotype: Its antigen is currently unknown.

The Oncomine TCR Beta short-read assay was applied to DNA of cultured CD4+ T cells. One entry per CDR3 protein, called by TCRdb with MiXCR from the PCR reads. The sample carries over 15,000 distinct CDR3 sequences, approximately 50% recorded once. The junction had 20 bases not matched to a gene; V was cut back by 5 bases and J by 2 bases. The CDR3 runs 20 residues. CDR1 and CDR2 from the germline V gene are LNHDA and SQIVND (reference sequence). The sequence was collected from a human donor with COVID-19. Sequencing used cultured CD4+ T cells from blood, obtained after SARS-CoV-2 vaccination. This rearrangement joins TRBV19 to TRBJ2-5; 10 bases agree with TRBD1. This CDR3 reads CASSPTAGTGASQAQETQYF. As DNA, the CDR3 is TGTGCCAGTAGTCCAACTGCCGGGACAGGGGCCTCCCAGGCACAAGAGACCCAGTACTTC.